Included here is one T cell receptor beta chain sequence, with context. The data were taken from a study of OX40 agonist ivuxolimab in advanced cancers. The CDR3 is 15 amino acids. The germline gives CDR1 SGHNT, CDR2 YYREEE (reference sequence). V dropped 0 bases and J dropped 4 bases, with 10 bases sitting between them. Sequenced by immunoSEQ multiplex PCR; TCRdb stores in-frame clones only, minus some. This sample has under 80,000 clones, with more than 80% found just once. This TCR was sampled from an adult with an advanced solid tumor such as melanoma, head and neck, liver or kidney cancer. The input for sequencing was CD4+ or CD8+ T cells sorted from blood, taken in a trial of the OX40 agonist ivuxolimab. The chain has TRBV5-4 and TRBJ2-2; D possibly matches TRBD1 or TRBD2 (6 bases each). The CDR3 bases are TGTGCCAGCAGCTTGGGGAGGGGGAGCACCGGGGAGCTGTTTTTT. Its protein product is CASSLGRGSTGELFF. The full variable domain, its missing parts supplied by reference TRBV5-4 and TRBJ2-2, is ETGVTQSPTHLIKTRGQQVTLRCSSQSGHNTVSWYQQALGQGPQFIFQYYREEENGRGNFPPRFSGLQFPNYSSELNVNALELDDSALYLCASSLGRGSTGELFFGEGSRLTVL.